The entry below describes one T cell receptor (beta chain). This sample is part of a study of shared clonotypes between healthy human individuals. Trimming stripped 3 bases from V and 0 bases from J, with 15 bases between. CDR3 length: 17 residues. Germline loops: CDR1 MNHNS, CDR2 SASEGT. Sequencing used immunoSEQ multiplex PCR; TCRdb keeps in-frame clones, though not all of them. The table includes about 680,000 clones, about 74% detected once. V gene TRBV6-1 combines with J gene TRBJ1-5; TRBD1 might be the D (5 bases). The source material was memory CD4+ T cells sorted from blood. Indicated subset: CD45RA-negative fraction. This sequence originates from a woman aged 30 to 39 in good health. The CDR3 reads CASSEGERTNSNQPQHF. CDR3 DNA: TGTGCCAGCAGTGAGGGGGAAAGAACTAATAGCAATCAGCCCCAGCATTTT.